This T cell receptor beta chain was retrieved from a study of CD8 T cells in Susac syndrome. Study observations and caveats: The authors acknowledged that the study's TCR sequencing and HLA analysis involved relatively few individuals.

As regards this clonotype: Its specificity is unknown.

CD8+ and CD4+ T cells from blood underwent TCR beta sequencing, which was carried out in a high-throughput format. CD8+ and CD4+ T cells were negatively isolated; TEMRA cells were FACS-enriched. Trimming removed 0 bases at V and 5 bases at J, with 14 bases between. The CDR3 loop spans 16 amino acids. Germline V lookup: CDR1 SGHTA, CDR2 FQGNSA. Reverse transcription of about 0.45 to 1 ug RNA was carried out with random hexamers. Across 54 Vbeta and 13 Jbeta, TCR beta CDR3 was amplified with immunoSEQ multiplex PCR. TCRdb itself ran the immunoSEQ multiplex PCR reads through MiXCR, one entry per CDR3 protein. Of fewer than 250,000 distinct CDR3 sequences in the sample, 80% to 95% are singletons; the top ten hold 0.09% to 0.12%.

V gene TRBV7-2 combines with J gene TRBJ2-4, with D possibly being TRBD1 (5 bases). The origin of this receptor is a human donor in good health. Input material: CD4+ T cells from PBMCs. The CDR3 DNA follows: TGTGCCAGCAGCTTAGCTGCAGGGTCGGCCGAAAACATTCAGTACTTC. It yields the protein CASSLAAGSAENIQYF.